The following is a TCR beta chain sequence with its context. This record comes from a study of blood T cells in healthy people across ages. It was with a sample-barcoded 5' primer and a J-beta primer mix that a second PCR of roughly 7 to 12 cycles was run. CDR3-containing paired-end reads numbered at least 2.5 million in each sample. In TCRdb, the 5' RACE reads were re-called with MiXCR into one record per CDR3 protein. The table has hundreds of thousands of distinct CDR3 sequences, under 65% seen once. The germline CDR1 and CDR2 sequences are SQVTM and ANQGSEA. This CDR3 contains 12 residues. The gene calls are TRBV29-1 and TRBJ2-5; tentatively, D is TRBD1 or TRBD2 (5 bases each). The closer fit of TRBJ2-7 to the DNA end suggests the J call may be wrong. Input material: blood. The source of this sequence is a woman older than 75 in good health. Written as DNA, the CDR3 is TGCAGCGGTGATGGGGGTGGAGGCGAGCAGTACTTC. Protein: CSGDGGGGEQYF.